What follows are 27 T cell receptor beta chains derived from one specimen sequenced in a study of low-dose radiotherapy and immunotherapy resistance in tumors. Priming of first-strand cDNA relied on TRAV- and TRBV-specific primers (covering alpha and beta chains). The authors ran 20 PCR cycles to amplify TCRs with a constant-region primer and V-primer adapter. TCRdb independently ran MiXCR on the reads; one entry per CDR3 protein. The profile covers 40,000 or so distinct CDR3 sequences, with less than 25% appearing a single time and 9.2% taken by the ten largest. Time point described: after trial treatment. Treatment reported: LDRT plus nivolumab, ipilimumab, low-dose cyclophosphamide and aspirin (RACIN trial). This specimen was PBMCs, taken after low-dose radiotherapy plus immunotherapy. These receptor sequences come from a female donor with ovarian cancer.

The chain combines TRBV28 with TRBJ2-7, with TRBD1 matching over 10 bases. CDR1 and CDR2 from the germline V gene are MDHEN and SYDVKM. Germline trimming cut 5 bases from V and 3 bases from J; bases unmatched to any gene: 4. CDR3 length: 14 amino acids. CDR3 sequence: CASSRTGGYYEQYF. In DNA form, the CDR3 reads TGTGCCAGCAGTCGGACAGGGGGATACTACGAGCAGTACTTC.

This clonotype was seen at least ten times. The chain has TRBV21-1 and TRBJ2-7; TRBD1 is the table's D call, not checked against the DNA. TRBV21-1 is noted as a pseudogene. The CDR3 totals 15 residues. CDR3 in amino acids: CASSKSARQSYEQYF. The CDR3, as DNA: TGTGCCAGCAGCAAATCCGCGAGACAGTCCTACGAGCAGTACTTC.

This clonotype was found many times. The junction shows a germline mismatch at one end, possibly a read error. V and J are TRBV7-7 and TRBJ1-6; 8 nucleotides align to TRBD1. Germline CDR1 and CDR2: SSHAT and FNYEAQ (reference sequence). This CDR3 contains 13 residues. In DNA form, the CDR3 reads TGTGCTAGCAGCGCGACAGGGGATTCACCCCTCCACTTT. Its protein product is CASSATGDSPLHF.

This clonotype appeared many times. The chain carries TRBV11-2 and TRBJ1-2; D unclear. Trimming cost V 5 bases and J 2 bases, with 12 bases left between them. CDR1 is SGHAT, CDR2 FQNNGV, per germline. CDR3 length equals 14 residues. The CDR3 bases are TGTGCCAGCAGCCCAACGACGGCAAACTATGGCTACACCTTC. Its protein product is CASSPTTANYGYTF.

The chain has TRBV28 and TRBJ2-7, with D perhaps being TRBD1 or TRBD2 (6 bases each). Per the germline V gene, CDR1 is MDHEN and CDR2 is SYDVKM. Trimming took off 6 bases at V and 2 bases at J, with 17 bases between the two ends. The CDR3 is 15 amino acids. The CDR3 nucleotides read TGTGCCAGCAGCTCACCGGGGGACACCCCCTACGAGCAGTACTTC. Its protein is CASSSPGDTPYEQYF.

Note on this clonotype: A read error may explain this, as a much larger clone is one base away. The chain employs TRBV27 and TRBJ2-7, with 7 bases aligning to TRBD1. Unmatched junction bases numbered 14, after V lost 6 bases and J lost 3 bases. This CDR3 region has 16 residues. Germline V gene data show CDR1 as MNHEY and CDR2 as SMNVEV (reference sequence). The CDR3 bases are TGTGCCAGCAGAAAACTCGCGACAGGGCTTTACTACGAGCAGTACTTC. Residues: CASRKLATGLYYEQYF.

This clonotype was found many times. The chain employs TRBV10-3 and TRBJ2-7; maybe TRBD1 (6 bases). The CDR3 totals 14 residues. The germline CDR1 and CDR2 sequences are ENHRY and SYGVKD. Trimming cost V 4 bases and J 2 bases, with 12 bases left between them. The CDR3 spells CAISGPGQTYEQYF. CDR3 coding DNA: TGTGCCATCAGTGGCCCAGGACAGACCTACGAGCAGTACTTC.

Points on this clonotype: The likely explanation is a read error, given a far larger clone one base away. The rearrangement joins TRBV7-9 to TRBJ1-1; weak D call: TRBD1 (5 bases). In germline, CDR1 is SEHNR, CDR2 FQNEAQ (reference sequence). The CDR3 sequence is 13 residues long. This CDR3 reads CASSLGDGTEDFF. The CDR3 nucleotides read TGTGCCAGCAGCTTAGGTGACGGGACTGAAGATTTCTTT.

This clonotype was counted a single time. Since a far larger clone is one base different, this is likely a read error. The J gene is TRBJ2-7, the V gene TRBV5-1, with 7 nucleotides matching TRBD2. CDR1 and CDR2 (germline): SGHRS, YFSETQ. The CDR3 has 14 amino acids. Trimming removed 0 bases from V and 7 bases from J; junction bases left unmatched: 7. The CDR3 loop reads CASSLANGGNEQYF. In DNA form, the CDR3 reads TGCGCCAGCAGCTTGGCAAACGGGGGGAATGAGCAGTACTTC. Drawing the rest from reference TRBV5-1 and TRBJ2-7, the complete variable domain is KAGVTQTPRYLIKTRGQQVTLSCSPISGHRSVSWYQQTPGQGLQFLFEYFSETQRNKGNFPGRFSGRQFSNSRSEMNVSTLELGDSALYLCASSLANGGNEQYFGPGTRLTVT.

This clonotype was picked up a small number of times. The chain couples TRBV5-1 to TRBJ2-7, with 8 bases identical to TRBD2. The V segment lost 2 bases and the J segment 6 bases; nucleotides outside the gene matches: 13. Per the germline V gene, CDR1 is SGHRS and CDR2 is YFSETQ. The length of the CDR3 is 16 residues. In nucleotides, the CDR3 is TGCGCCAGCAGCTTCCTAAGCGGGAGTGTGGGGTTCGAGCAGTACTTC. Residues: CASSFLSGSVGFEQYF.

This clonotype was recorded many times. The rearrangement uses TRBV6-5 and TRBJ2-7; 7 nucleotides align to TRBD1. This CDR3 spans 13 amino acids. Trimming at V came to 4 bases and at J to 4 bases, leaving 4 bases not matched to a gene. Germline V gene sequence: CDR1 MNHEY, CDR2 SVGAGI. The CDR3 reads CASSWDSGYEQYF. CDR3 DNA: TGTGCCAGCAGTTGGGACAGTGGGTACGAGCAGTACTTC.

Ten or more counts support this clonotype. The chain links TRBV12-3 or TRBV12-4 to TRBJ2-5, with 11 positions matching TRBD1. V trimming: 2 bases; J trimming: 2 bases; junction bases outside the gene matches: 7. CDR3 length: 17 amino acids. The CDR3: CASSLKIGTGGQETQYF. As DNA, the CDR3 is TGTGCCAGCAGTTTAAAAATCGGGACAGGGGGTCAAGAGACCCAGTACTTC.

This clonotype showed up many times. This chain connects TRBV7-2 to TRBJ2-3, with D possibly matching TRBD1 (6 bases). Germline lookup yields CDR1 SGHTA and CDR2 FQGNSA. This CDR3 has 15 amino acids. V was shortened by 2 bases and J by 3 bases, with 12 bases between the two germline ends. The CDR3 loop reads CASSLMAGVTDTQYF. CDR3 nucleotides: TGTGCCAGCAGCTTAATGGCAGGGGTGACAGATACGCAGTATTTT.

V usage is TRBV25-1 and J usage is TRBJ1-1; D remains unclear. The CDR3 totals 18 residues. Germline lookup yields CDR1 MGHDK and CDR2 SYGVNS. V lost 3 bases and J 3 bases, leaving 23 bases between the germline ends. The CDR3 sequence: CASSDSLGPTTMYTEAFF. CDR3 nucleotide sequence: TGTGCCAGCAGTGATTCCCTGGGCCCAACGACCATGTACACTGAAGCTTTCTTT.

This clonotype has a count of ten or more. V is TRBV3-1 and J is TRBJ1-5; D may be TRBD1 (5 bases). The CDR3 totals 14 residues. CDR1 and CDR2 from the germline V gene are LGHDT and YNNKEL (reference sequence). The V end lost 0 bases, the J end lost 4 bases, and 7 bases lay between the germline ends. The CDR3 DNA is TGTGCCAGCAGCCAAGACCAGGGAAATCAGCCCCAGCATTTT. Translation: CASSQDQGNQPQHF.

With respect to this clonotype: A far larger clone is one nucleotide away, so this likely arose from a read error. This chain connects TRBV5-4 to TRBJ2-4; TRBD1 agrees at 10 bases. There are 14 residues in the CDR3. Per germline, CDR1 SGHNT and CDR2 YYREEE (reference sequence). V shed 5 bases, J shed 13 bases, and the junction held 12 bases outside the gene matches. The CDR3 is CASSFRDRGYGQYF. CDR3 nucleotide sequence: TGTGCCAGCAGTTTCCGGGACAGGGGCTACGGGCAGTACTTC.

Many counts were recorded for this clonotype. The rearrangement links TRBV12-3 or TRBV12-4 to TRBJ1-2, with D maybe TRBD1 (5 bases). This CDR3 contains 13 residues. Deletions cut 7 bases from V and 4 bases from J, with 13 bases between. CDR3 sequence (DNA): TGTGCCAGCAAACTTCAGGGTAGCTATGGCTACACCTTC. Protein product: CASKLQGSYGYTF.

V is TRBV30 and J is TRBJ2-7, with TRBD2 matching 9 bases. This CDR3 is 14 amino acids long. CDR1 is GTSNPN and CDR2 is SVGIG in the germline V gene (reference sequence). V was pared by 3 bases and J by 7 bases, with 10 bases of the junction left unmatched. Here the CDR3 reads CAWRRAGGPSEQYF. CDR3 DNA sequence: TGTGCCTGGAGGAGGGCGGGAGGGCCCAGTGAGCAGTACTTC. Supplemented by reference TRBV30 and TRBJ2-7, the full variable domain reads SQTIHQWPATLVQPVGSPLSLECTVEGTSNPNLYWYRQAAGRGLQLLFYSVGIGQISSEVPQNLSASRPQDRQFILSSKKLLLSDSGFYLCAWRRAGGPSEQYFGPGTRLTVT.

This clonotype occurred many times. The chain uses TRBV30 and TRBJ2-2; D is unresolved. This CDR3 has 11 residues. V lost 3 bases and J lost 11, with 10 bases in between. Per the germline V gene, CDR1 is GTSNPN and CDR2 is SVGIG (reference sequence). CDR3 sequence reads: CAWSSLAELFF. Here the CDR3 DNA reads TGTGCCTGGAGCTCCTTAGCCGAGCTGTTTTTT.

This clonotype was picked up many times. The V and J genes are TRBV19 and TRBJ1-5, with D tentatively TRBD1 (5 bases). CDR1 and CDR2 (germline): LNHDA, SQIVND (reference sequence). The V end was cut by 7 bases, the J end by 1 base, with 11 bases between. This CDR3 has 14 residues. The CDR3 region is CASMGPPSNQPQHF. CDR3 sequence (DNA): TGTGCCAGTATGGGGCCACCGAGCAATCAGCCCCAGCATTTT.

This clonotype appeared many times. CDR3 DNA sequence: TGCAGTGCTGCCCGGACAAACACCTACGAGCAGTACTTC. This translates into CSAARTNTYEQYF. This chain joins TRBV20-1 and TRBJ2-7; tentative D call: TRBD1 (5 bases). Per the germline V gene, CDR1 is DFQATT and CDR2 is SNEGSKA (reference sequence). The CDR3 has 13 residues. V lost 5 bases and J 2 bases, leaving 13 bases between the germline ends.

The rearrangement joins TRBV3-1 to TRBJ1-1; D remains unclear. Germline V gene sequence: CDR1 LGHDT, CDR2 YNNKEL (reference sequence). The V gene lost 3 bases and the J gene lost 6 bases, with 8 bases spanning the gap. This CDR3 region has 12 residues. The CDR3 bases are TGTGCCAGCAGCCAGGGTTTTTCTGAAGCTTTCTTT. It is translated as CASSQGFSEAFF.

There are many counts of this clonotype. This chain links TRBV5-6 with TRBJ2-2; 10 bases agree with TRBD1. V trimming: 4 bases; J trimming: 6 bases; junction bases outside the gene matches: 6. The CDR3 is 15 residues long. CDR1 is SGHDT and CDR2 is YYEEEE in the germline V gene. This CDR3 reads CASSEDRGLAGELFF. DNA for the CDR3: TGTGCCAGCAGCGAAGACAGGGGGCTAGCCGGGGAGCTGTTTTTT. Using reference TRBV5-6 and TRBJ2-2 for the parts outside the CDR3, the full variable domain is DAGVTQSPTHLIKTRGQQVTLRCSPKSGHDTVSWYQQALGQGPQFIFQYYEEEERQRGNFPDRFSGHQFPNYSSELNVNALLLGDSALYLCASSEDRGLAGELFFGEGSRLTVL.

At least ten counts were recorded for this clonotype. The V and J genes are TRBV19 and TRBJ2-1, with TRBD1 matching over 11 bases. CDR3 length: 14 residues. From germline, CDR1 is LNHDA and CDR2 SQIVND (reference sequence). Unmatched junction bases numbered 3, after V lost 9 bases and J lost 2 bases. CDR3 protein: CASLGQGAYNEQFF. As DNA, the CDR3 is TGTGCCAGCTTGGGACAGGGGGCCTACAATGAGCAGTTCTTC.

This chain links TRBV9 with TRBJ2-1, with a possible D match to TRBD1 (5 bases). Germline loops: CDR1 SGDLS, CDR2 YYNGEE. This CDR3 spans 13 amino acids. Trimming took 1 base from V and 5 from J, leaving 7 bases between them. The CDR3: CASSVQGHNEQFF. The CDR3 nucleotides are TGTGCCAGCAGCGTACAGGGCCACAATGAGCAGTTCTTC.

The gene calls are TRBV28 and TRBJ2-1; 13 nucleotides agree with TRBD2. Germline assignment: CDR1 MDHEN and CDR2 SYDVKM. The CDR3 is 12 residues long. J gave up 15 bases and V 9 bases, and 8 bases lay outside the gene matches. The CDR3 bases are TGTGCCAGACTAGCGGGAGGGCCTTATGTGTTCTTC. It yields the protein CARLAGGPYVFF.

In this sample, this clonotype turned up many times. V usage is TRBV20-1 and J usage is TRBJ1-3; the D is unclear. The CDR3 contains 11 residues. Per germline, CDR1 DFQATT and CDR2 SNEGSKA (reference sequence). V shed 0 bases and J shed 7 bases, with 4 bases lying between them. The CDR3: CSARDRNTIYF. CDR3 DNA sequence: TGCAGTGCTAGAGATAGGAACACCATATATTTT.